This passage covers 24 T cell receptor beta chains from one sample sequenced in a study of cytomegalovirus exposure and HLA in healthy donors. 13 Jbeta primers and 60 Vbeta primers were used for the PCR. TCRdb's copy holds only in-frame clones and misses some; the assay was immunoSEQ multiplex PCR. The data show under 200,000 clones, 75% seen once. What was sequenced was PBMCs. The receptor source for this set is a male donor in good health and CMV-seronegative.

The chain is built from TRBV10-2 and TRBJ2-7; TRBD2 matches 8 bases. Germline values: CDR1 WSHSY, CDR2 SAAADI. This CDR3 contains 15 residues. Trimming took 6 bases from V and 1 from J; bases not matched to a gene: 8. The CDR3, as DNA: TGCGCCAGCAGGGGCTCGGGAGGGCAGTCCTACGAGCAGTACTTC. It yields the protein CASRGSGGQSYEQYF.

The chain joins TRBV9 to TRBJ1-1; D remains unclear. Germline V CDR1 and CDR2: SGDLS, YYNGEE. The CDR3 is made up of 12 amino acids. The ends were cut back, 7 bases at V and 5 bases at J, with 12 bases in the middle. The CDR3 DNA is TGTGCCAGCGGGCGACTAGGGACTGAAGCTTTCTTT. It yields the protein CASGRLGTEAFF.

V gene TRBV30 combines with J gene TRBJ1-3; D unclear. Trimming took off 5 bases at V and 1 base at J, with 9 bases between the two ends. Germline loops: CDR1 GTSNPN, CDR2 SVGIG (reference sequence). This CDR3 region has 13 residues. Written as DNA, the CDR3 is TGTGCCTGGGAGGGTGGGTCTGGAAACACCATATATTTT. It is translated as CAWEGGSGNTIYF. The whole variable domain, filled in from reference TRBV30 and TRBJ1-3, reads SQTIHQWPATLVQPVGSPLSLECTVEGTSNPNLYWYRQAAGRGLQLLFYSVGIGQISSEVPQNLSASRPQDRQFILSSKKLLLSDSGFYLCAWEGGSGNTIYFGEGSWLTVV.

The chain joins TRBV6-5 to TRBJ2-5; 8 bases agree with TRBD1. CDR3 size: 14 residues. Per the germline V gene, CDR1 is MNHEY and CDR2 is SVGAGI. V dropped 8 bases and J dropped 2; count of bases not matched to a gene: 7. DNA of the CDR3: TGTGCCAGCGGGACACGGACAGGGCAAGAGACCCAGTACTTC. Protein sequence: CASGTRTGQETQYF.

This clone has more than one count but fewer than ten. The chain recombines TRBV6-1 with TRBJ2-2, with 11 bases lining up with TRBD2. V lost 4 bases, J lost 7 bases, and 11 bases stayed unmatched. In germline, CDR1 is MNHNS, CDR2 SASEGT. The CDR3 runs to 17 residues. The CDR3 DNA sequence: TGTGCCAGCAGTGTAGGAAATAGCGGGAGGGCCATCGGGGAGCTGTTTTTT. Its translation: CASSVGNSGRAIGELFF.

This rearrangement joins TRBV6-1 to TRBJ1-2; 9 nucleotides match TRBD1. CDR3 length equals 12 residues. From germline, CDR1 is MNHNS and CDR2 SASEGT. V shed 8 bases and J 8 bases; nucleotides not matched to a gene: 6. CDR3 loop: CASRTGALGYTF. The CDR3 DNA follows: TGTGCCAGCCGGACAGGGGCTCTCGGCTACACCTTC.

This clone has only a few counts. V and J are TRBV4-1 and TRBJ2-7, with D perhaps TRBD2 (5 bases). From germline, CDR1 is MGHRA and CDR2 YSYEKL. The germline V and J ends were trimmed by 0 bases and 0 bases, with 9 bases remaining between them. The CDR3 is 15 amino acids. CDR3: CASSQEQRGSYEQYF. DNA for the CDR3: TGCGCCAGCAGCCAAGAACAACGGGGCTCCTACGAGCAGTACTTC.

The V call is TRBV11-2, the J call TRBJ2-1, with a possible D match to TRBD1 (6 bases). The germline CDR1 and CDR2 sequences are SGHAT and FQNNGV. The CDR3 sequence is 15 residues long. Trimming left V 3 bases short and J 1 base short, with 10 bases between. In DNA form, the CDR3 reads TGTGCCAGCAGCTTCACAGGGACGTCCTACAATGAGCAGTTCTTC. Protein product: CASSFTGTSYNEQFF.

This sequence joins TRBV5-1 and TRBJ1-1, with 10 bases that match TRBD1. Trimming took 2 bases from V and 0 from J; bases not matched to a gene: 7. CDR1 is SGHRS, CDR2 YFSETQ, per germline. This CDR3 has 17 residues. CDR3 region: CASSLRGQGWMNTEAFF. CDR3 nucleotide sequence: TGCGCCAGCAGCTTAAGGGGACAGGGGTGGATGAACACTGAAGCTTTCTTT.

The chain joins TRBV5-8 to TRBJ2-7; possibly TRBD2 for D (6 bases). Germline CDR1 and CDR2: SGHTS and YDEGEE. The CDR3 is made up of 15 amino acids. Trimming took 4 bases from V and 6 from J, leaving 20 bases between them. CDR3 sequence: CASSIFGLLAIEQYF. The CDR3 DNA reads as TGTGCCAGCAGCATATTCGGCCTACTAGCAATCGAGCAGTACTTC.

This clone came up once. The chain combines TRBV7-2 with TRBJ2-7; tentatively, D is TRBD1 (5 bases). Germline V gene sequence: CDR1 SGHTA, CDR2 FQGNSA. The CDR3 runs to 12 residues. Trimming left V 5 bases short and J 5 bases short, with 10 bases between. This CDR3 is CASSGDSNEQYF. The DNA of the CDR3 is TGTGCCAGCAGCGGCGACAGCAACGAGCAGTACTTC.

The V call is TRBV27, the J call TRBJ2-7; 8 nucleotides line up with TRBD1. Per germline, CDR1 MNHEY and CDR2 SMNVEV (reference sequence). The CDR3 totals 14 residues. V dropped 3 bases and J dropped 4; count of bases not matched to a gene: 5. CDR3: CASSLRTGSYEQYF. As DNA, the CDR3 is TGTGCCAGCAGTTTGCGGACAGGGTCTTACGAGCAGTACTTC.

This chain connects TRBV27 to TRBJ2-6; 7 positions agree with TRBD1. V lost 3 bases, J lost 0 bases, and 5 bases stayed unmatched. The V gene's germline CDR1 is MNHEY and CDR2 SMNVEV (reference sequence). The CDR3 totals 17 residues. The CDR3 sequence is CASSFRQGDSGANVLTF. CDR3 nucleotides: TGTGCCAGCAGTTTCCGACAGGGTGACTCTGGGGCCAACGTCCTGACTTTC.

The V and J genes are TRBV6-5 and TRBJ2-1, with a possible D match to TRBD2 (5 bases). This CDR3 region has 12 residues. Deletions cut 10 bases from V and 2 bases from J, with 9 bases between. CDR1 and CDR2 (germline): MNHEY, SVGAGI. The CDR3 sequence: CATDSPYNEQFF. CDR3 in DNA: TGTGCCACGGACTCGCCCTACAATGAGCAGTTCTTC.

The V gene is TRBV10-3, the J gene TRBJ1-5; the D gene is possibly TRBD1 (5 bases). The CDR3 is 15 amino acids. The V and J ends lost 6 bases and 0 bases respectively, with 12 bases between them. Looked up from germline, CDR1 is ENHRY and CDR2 is SYGVKD. The CDR3 region is CAIRDFTGSNQPQHF. The CDR3 coding sequence is TGTGCCATCAGAGATTTTACAGGTAGCAATCAGCCCCAGCATTTT.

This sequence joins TRBV6-6 and TRBJ2-2, with 7 bases matching TRBD2. Germline CDR1 MNHNY, CDR2 SVGAGI (reference sequence). V lost 2 bases to trimming and J lost 9 bases; unmatched junction nucleotides: 6. The CDR3 totals 14 residues. The CDR3 spells CASSYEGRARELFF. The CDR3 region has the DNA TGTGCCAGCAGTTACGAAGGGAGGGCCCGGGAGCTGTTTTTT.

This chain connects TRBV27 to TRBJ2-3; 13 nucleotides match TRBD2. The CDR3 sequence is 16 residues long. V shed 5 bases and J 5 bases; nucleotides not matched to a gene: 7. Germline values: CDR1 MNHEY, CDR2 SMNVEV (reference sequence). CDR3 bases: TGTGCCAGCAGTAAAAGGACTAGCGGGAGTGGAGATACGCAGTATTTT. It encodes CASSKRTSGSGDTQYF.

The V gene is TRBV6-6, the J gene TRBJ1-6, with D possibly matching TRBD1 (6 bases). The CDR3 sequence is 16 residues long. The germline V gene has CDR1 MNHNY and CDR2 SVGAGI (reference sequence). The V end was cut by 6 bases, the J end by 3 bases, with 15 bases between. The CDR3 bases are TGTGCCAGCAGACCACAGGGCGGTGGCTATAATTCACCCCTCCACTTT. Its translation: CASRPQGGGYNSPLHF.

This clone was observed a few times. The rearrangement joins TRBV19 to TRBJ2-1; no clear D. The ends were cut back, 3 bases at V and 4 bases at J, with 7 bases in the middle. This CDR3 is built from 13 residues. Germline assignment: CDR1 LNHDA and CDR2 SQIVND (reference sequence). CDR3 protein: CASSIAQYNEQFF. In DNA form, the CDR3 reads TGTGCCAGTAGTATCGCGCAATACAATGAGCAGTTCTTC.

The genes are TRBV7-9 and TRBJ2-3, with 10 bases identical to TRBD2. Germline V gene lookup returns CDR1 SEHNR and CDR2 FQNEAQ (reference sequence). The CDR3 is 17 residues long. Trimming took 5 bases from V and 5 from J; bases not matched to a gene: 13. In DNA form, the CDR3 reads TGTGCCAGCAGCCCCCGTGGAAGCGGGAGGGCAAGAGATACGCAGTATTTT. It yields the protein CASSPRGSGRARDTQYF.

The rearrangement joins TRBV7-2 to TRBJ1-3; 7 positions agree with TRBD1. Germline V gene sequence: CDR1 SGHTA, CDR2 FQGNSA. The CDR3 loop spans 17 amino acids. Losses at the gene ends were 6 bases for V and 0 bases for J; bases not matched to a gene: 11. CDR3 protein: CASSLQTGAASGNTIYF. CDR3 DNA sequence: TGTGCCAGCAGTTTACAAACAGGGGCGGCCTCTGGAAACACCATATATTTT.

This clone appeared a single time. The gene calls are TRBV5-1 and TRBJ2-3; D may be TRBD1 (5 bases). Trimming removed 0 bases from V and 9 bases from J, with 14 bases in between. Germline CDR1 reads SGHRS; CDR2 reads YFSETQ. This CDR3 is built from 14 residues. The CDR3 DNA is TGCGCCAGCAGCTTGGACGACAGAAGGTACACGCAGTATTTT. Protein product: CASSLDDRRYTQYF.

The J gene is TRBJ1-1, the V gene TRBV5-6, with TRBD1 matching 7 bases. The CDR3 totals 16 residues. From germline, CDR1 is SGHDT and CDR2 YYEEEE. The V and J ends lost 4 bases and 7 bases, in that order; junction bases with no gene match: 16. This CDR3 is CASSTIHGTVVFEAFF. CDR3 DNA sequence: TGTGCCAGCAGCACCATACACGGGACAGTGGTTTTTGAAGCTTTCTTT.

This chain uses TRBV7-9 with TRBJ1-2; no reliable D call. This CDR3 comprises 14 residues. Trimming shortened V by 5 bases and J by 4 bases, and 14 bases separated the two germline ends. The germline CDR1 and CDR2 sequences are SEHNR and FQNEAQ (reference sequence). Here the CDR3 reads CASSPGGHGYGYTF. The CDR3 coding sequence is TGTGCCAGCAGCCCCGGAGGGCATGGCTATGGCTACACCTTC.